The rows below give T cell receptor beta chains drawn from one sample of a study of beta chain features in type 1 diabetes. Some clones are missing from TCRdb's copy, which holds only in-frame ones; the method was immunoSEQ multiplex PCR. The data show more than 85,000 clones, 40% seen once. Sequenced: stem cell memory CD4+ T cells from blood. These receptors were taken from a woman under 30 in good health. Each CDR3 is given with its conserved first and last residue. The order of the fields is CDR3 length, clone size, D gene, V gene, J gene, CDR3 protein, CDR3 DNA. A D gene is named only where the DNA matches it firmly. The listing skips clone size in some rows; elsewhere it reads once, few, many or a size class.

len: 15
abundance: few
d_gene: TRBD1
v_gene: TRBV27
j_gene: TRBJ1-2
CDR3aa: CASSPLAQGVGGYTF
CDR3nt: TGTGCCAGCAGTCCCCTAGCACAGGGGGTAGGTGGCTACACCTTC

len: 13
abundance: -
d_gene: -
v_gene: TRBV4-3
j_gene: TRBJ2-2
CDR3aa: CASSQDKHGELFF
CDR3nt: TGCGCCAGCAGCCAAGATAAACACGGGGAGCTGTTTTTT

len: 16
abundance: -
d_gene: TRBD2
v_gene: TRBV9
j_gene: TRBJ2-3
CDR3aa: CASSVVGGSSTDTQYF
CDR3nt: TGTGCCAGCAGCGTAGTCGGCGGGAGTAGCACAGATACGCAGTATTTT

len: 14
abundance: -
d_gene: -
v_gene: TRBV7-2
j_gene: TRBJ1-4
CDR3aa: CASSPWEGSEKLFF
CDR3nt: TGTGCCAGCAGCCCGTGGGAGGGAAGCGAAAAACTGTTTTTT

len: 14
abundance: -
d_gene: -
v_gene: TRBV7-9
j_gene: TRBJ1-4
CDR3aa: CASSSGQRNEKLFF
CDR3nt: TGTGCCAGCAGCTCCGGCCAGCGTAATGAAAAACTGTTTTTT

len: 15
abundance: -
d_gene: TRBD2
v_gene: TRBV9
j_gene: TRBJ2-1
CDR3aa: CASSVELAGYNEQFF
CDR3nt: TGTGCCAGCAGCGTAGAACTAGCGGGATACAATGAGCAGTTCTTC

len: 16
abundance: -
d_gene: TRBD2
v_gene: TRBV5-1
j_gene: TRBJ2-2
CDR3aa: CASSAPLADLPRELFF
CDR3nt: TGCGCCAGCAGCGCCCCACTAGCGGACCTACCCAGGGAGCTGTTTTTT

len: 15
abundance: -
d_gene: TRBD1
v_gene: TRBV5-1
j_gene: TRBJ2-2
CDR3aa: CASSPNTGVGGELFF
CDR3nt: TGCGCCAGCAGCCCGAATACAGGGGTTGGCGGGGAGCTGTTTTTT

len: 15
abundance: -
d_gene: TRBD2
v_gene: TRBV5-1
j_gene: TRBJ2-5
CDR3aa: CASSLLAGGQETQYF
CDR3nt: TGCGCCAGCAGCTTGTTAGCGGGAGGTCAAGAGACCCAGTACTTC

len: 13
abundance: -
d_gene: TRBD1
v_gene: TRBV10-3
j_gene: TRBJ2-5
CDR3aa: CATWTGTWETQYF
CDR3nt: TGTGCCACCTGGACAGGGACTTGGGAGACCCAGTACTTC

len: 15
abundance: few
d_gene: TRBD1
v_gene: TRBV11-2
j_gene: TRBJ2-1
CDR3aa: CASSSGGGPYNEQFF
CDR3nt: TGTGCCAGCAGCTCAGGGGGCGGCCCCTACAATGAGCAGTTCTTC

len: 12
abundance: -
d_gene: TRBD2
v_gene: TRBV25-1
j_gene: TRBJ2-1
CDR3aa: CASSFSGREQFF
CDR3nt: TGTGCCAGCAGTTTTAGCGGGAGGGAGCAGTTCTTC

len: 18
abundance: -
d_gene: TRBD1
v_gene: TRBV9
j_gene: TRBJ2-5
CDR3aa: CASSVDSSGAGGRETQYF
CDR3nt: TGTGCCAGCAGCGTAGATTCGAGTGGGGCAGGGGGCAGGGAGACCCAGTACTTC

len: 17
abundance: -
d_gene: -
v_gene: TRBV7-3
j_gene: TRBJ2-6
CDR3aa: CASSLGGIPSGANVLTF
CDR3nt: TGTGCCAGCAGCTTAGGCGGAATACCCTCTGGGGCCAACGTCCTGACTTTC

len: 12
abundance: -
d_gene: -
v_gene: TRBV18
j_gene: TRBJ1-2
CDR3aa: CASSSGENGYTF
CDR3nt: TGTGCCAGCTCGTCAGGGGAAAATGGCTACACCTTC

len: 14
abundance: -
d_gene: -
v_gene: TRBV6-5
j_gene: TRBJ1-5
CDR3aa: CASSLPGQNQPQHF
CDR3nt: TGTGCCAGCAGCCTACCTGGACAGAATCAGCCCCAGCATTTT

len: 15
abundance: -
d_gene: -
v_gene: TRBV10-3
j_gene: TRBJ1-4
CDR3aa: CAISESTAGPEKLFF
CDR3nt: TGTGCCATCAGTGAGTCGACAGCGGGGCCTGAAAAACTGTTTTTT

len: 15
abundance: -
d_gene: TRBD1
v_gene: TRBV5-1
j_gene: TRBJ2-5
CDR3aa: CASSRETGGRETQYF
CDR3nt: TGCGCCAGCAGCCGGGAGACAGGGGGACGAGAGACCCAGTACTTC

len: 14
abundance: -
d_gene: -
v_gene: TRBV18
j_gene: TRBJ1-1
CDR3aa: CASSTTAMNTEAFF
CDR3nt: TGTGCCAGCTCAACGACAGCGATGAACACTGAAGCTTTCTTT

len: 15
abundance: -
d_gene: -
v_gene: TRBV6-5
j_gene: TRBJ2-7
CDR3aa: CASSYAPRGSYEQYF
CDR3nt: TGTGCCAGCAGTTACGCCCCCAGGGGCTCCTACGAGCAGTACTTC

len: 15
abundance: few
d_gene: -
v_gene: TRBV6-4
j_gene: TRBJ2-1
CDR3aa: CASSERQGLYNEQFF
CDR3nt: TGTGCCAGCAGTGAGCGGCAGGGTCTCTACAATGAGCAGTTCTTC

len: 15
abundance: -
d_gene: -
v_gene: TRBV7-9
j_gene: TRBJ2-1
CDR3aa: CASSLGPGIYNEQFF
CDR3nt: TGTGCCAGCAGCTTAGGGCCAGGTATTTACAATGAGCAGTTCTTC

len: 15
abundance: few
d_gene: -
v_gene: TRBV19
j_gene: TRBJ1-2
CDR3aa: CASSIVAEANYGYTF
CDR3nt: TGTGCCAGTAGTATAGTTGCGGAAGCTAACTATGGCTACACCTTC

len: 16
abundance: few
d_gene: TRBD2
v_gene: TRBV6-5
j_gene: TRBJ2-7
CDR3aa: CASSYSRGTSGYEQYF
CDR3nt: TGTGCCAGCAGTTACTCGAGGGGGACTAGTGGGTACGAGCAGTACTTC